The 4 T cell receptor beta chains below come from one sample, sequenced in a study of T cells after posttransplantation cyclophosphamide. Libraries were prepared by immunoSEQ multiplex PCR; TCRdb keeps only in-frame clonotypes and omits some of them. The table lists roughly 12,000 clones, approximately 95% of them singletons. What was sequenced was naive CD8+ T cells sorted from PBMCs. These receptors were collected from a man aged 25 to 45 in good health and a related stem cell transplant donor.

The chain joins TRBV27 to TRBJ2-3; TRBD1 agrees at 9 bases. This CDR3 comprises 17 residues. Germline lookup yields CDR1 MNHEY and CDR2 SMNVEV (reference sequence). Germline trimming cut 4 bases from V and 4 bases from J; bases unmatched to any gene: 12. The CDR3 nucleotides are TGTGCCAGCAGTTACCTGAATCCGGGACAGGGTCCAGATACGCAGTATTTT. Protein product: CASSYLNPGQGPDTQYF.

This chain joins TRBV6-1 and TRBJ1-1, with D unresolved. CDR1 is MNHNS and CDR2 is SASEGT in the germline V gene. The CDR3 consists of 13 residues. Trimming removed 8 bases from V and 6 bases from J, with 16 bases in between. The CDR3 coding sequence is TGTGCCAGCCACGCGATAGTTACCGCTGAAGCTTTCTTT. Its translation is CASHAIVTAEAFF.

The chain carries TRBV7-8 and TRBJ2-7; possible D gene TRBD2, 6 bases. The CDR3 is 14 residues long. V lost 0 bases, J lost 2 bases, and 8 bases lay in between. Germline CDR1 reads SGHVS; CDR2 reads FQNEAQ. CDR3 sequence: CASSLAGEAYEQYF. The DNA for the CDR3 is TGTGCCAGCAGCTTAGCAGGGGAGGCCTACGAGCAGTACTTC.

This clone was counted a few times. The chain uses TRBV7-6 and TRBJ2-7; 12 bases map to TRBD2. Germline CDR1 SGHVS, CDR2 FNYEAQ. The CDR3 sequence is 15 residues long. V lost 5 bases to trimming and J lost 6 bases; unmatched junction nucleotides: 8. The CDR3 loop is CASSLSSGGAVEQYF. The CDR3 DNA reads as TGTGCCAGCAGCCTGTCTAGCGGGGGGGCCGTCGAGCAGTACTTC. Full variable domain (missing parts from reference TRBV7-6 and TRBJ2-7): GAGVSQSPRYKVTKRGQDVALRCDPISGHVSLYWYRQALGQGPEFLTYFNYEAQQDKSGLPNDRFSAERPEGSISTLTIQRTEQRDSAMYRCASSLSSGGAVEQYFGPGTRLTVT.